The source of this T cell receptor (beta chain) is a study of blood T cell repertoires in COVID-19 (dated by TCRdb to the early 2020s). In terms of the full investigation: Collaborator samples came from the United States, Italy and Spain and covered acute and convalescent phases of COVID-19. A freely available public database, intended as a resource for researchers studying the immune response to SARS-CoV-2, is where the repertoires were released. The material from the prospective study consisted of cDNA or gDNA derived from T cells, B-cell-depleted T cells, or PBMCs. Nearly every sample came with metadata listing a de-identified subject ID, COVID-19 status, age in years and sex. Subjects who had been exposed to COVID-19, were actively infected with it, or had recovered from it provided the deeply sampled blood TCRbeta repertoires that made up the dataset. Where HLA class I and class II types were available, the types were taken from metadata supplied by the sample provider, not from assay-based typing. The samples were drawn from the first 160 participants of the ongoing ImmuneRACE study and from some 1,300 subjects provided by 6 global collaborators.

Each collaborating institution followed its own protocols to collect whole blood in K2EDTA tubes. For TCRbeta analysis, collaborators shipped samples as frozen whole blood, isolated PBMCs, or DNA extracted from either of those sample types. V is trimmed back by 1 base and J by 4 bases, and the junction contains 9 bases that no gene match accounts for. For CDR1 and CDR2, the germline V gene (reference sequence) lists SGHKS and YYEKEE. The CDR3, from cysteine to phenylalanine, totals 16 residues. CDR3 DNA is the only sequence kept; it has 48 bases, read in frame from the first base. This clone is identified as medium-sized (0.01 to 0.1%). Its antigen has not been determined. Per-nucleotide qualities are absent, and no much larger clonotype sits a single base away. Study-wide findings and limitations: The amount of clinical and demographic metadata varied by source and participant and was provided uncurated.

TCRbeta CDR3 regions were amplified from genomic DNA by means of the immunoSEQ Assay, a bias-controlled multiplex PCR. Concerning the study's data processing: Within the assay, amplification of reference gene primers was used to estimate how many nucleated cells each sample contained. To quantify the absolute abundance of each unique TCRbeta CDR3 rearrangement, sequence reads were collapsed and filtered. For each sample, productive Simpson clonality was calculated as the square root of Simpson's diversity index over productive rearrangements. Imported from immuneACCESS, the table was reduced by TCRdb to in-frame sequences with V and J called. These copies leave out some clones; in studies compared against another copy, an unresolved V gene accounts for under half, and the cause of the remainder is not known. The D gene and trimming were derived from the DNA, and the V and J assignments and clone size from that table. This sample holds 40,000 to 65,000 clones; about 82% were observed only once. Jointly, the top ten make up 10% to 15% of the sample.

This sequence uses TRBV5-5 and TRBJ2-7, with TRBD1 identical over 9 junction bases. Input material: peripheral blood. The TCR was taken from a man between 65 and 80 years old with active COVID-19. The sequenced DNA is TGTGCCAGCAGCTTGCTACTACAGGGGGCCCAATACGAGCAGTACTTC. This translates into CASSLLLQGAQYEQYF.